Sequencing of this T cell receptor beta chain was carried out in a study of cytomegalovirus exposure and HLA in healthy donors. Concerning this clone: The antigen remains unidentified.

The CDR3 loop spans 15 amino acids. Trimming removed 4 bases at V and 8 bases at J, with 20 bases between. Germline CDR1 reads SGHDN; CDR2 reads FVKESK. General study results and limits: There were approximately 150 TCR beta chains listed as cytomegalovirus-associated. A later analysis reported that several of the most significant clusters appeared to be linked to common viral pathogens, among them Epstein-Barr virus. An analysis was carried out later, and it reportedly showed fewer N-insertions in an Asian-associated ancestry cluster than the approximately 670-donor mean.

A multiplex PCR was run with 60 Vbeta primers and 13 Jbeta primers. Sequencing was performed with immunoSEQ multiplex PCR; in TCRdb, only in-frame clones are kept and a portion is missing. The data contain under 200,000 clones, approximately 80% of them singletons. Sequencing was carried out using PBMCs. The sequence came from a male donor in good health and CMV-seropositive. The chain has TRBV14 and TRBJ1-1; D is possibly TRBD1 (5 bases). In DNA form, the CDR3 reads TGTGCCAGCAGCCCCCCAGACGCAGGGAACTTGGAAGCTTTCTTT. Residues: CASSPPDAGNLEAFF.